The sequence of this T cell receptor beta chain was determined in a study of blood T cell repertoires in COVID-19. Profiled with immunoSEQ multiplex PCR; TCRdb holds only in-frame clones, not every one. The table includes about 330,000 clones, under 95% detected once. The sample holds one count of this clone. The CDR3 is 12 amino acids. V lost 7 bases, J lost 4 bases, and 11 bases lay in between. What was sequenced was PBMCs or T cells enriched from blood (not recorded which). The clonotype originates from a woman younger than 45 who had recovered from COVID-19. This chain connects TRBV5-3 to TRBJ1-2; D remains unclear. TRBV5-3 is marked as an open reading frame, function uncertain. In DNA form, the CDR3 reads TGTGCCAGACCCGGGAAGGGCTATGGCTACACCTTC. Its protein product is CARPGKGYGYTF.